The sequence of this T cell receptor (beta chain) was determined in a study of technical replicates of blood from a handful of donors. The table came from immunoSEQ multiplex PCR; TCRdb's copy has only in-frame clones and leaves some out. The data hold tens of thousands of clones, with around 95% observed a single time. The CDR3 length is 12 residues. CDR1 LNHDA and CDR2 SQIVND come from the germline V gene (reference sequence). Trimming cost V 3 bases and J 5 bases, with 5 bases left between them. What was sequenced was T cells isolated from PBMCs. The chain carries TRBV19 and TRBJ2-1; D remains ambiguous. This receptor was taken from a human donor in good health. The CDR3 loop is CASSILDNEQFF. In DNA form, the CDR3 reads TGTGCCAGTAGTATTTTAGACAATGAGCAGTTCTTC.